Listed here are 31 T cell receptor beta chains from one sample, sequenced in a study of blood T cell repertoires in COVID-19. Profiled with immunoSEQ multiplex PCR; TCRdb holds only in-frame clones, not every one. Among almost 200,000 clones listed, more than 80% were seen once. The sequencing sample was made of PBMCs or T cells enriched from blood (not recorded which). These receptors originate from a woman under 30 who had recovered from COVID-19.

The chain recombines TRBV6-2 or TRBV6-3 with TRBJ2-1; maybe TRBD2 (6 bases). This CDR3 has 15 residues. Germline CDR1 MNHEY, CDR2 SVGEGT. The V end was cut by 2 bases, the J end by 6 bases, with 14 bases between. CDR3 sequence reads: CASSYRDLGGNEQFF. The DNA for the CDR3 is TGTGCCAGCAGTTACCGGGACCTCGGGGGCAATGAGCAGTTCTTC.

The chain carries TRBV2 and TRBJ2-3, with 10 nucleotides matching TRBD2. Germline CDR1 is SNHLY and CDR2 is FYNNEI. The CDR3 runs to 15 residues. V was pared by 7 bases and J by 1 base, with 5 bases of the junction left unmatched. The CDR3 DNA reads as TGTGCCAGCAAAGTAGGACTAGCGGGCACAGATACGCAGTATTTT. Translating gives CASKVGLAGTDTQYF. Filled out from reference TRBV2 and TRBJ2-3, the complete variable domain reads EPEVTQTPSHQVTQMGQEVILRCVPISNHLYFYWYRQILGQKVEFLVSFYNNEISEKSEIFDDQFSVERPDGSNFTLKIRSTKLEDSAMYFCASKVGLAGTDTQYFGPGTRLTVL.

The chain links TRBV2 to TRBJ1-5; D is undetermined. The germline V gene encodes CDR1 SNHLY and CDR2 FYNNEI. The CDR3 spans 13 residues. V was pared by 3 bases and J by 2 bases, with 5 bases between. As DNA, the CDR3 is TGTGCCAGCAGTGAGGAGCGCAATCAGCCCCAGCATTTT. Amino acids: CASSEERNQPQHF.

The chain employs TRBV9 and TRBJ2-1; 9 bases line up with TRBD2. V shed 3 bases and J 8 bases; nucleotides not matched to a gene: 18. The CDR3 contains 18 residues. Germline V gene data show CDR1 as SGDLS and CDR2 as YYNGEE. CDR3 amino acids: CASSAPPEGGGAWDEQFF. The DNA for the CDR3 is TGTGCCAGCAGCGCACCACCGGAGGGCGGGGGGGCCTGGGATGAGCAGTTCTTC. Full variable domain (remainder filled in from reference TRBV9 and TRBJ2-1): DSGVTQTPKHLITATGQRVTLRCSPRSGDLSVYWYQQSLDQGLQFLIQYYNGEERAKGNILERFSAQQFPDLHSELNLSSLELGDSALYFCASSAPPEGGGAWDEQFFGPGTRLTVL.

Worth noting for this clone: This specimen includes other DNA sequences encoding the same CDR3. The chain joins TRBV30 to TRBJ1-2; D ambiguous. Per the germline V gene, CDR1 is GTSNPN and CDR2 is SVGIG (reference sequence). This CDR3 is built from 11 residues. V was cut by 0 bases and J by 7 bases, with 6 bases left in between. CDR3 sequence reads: CAWSVRGGYTF. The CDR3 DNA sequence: TGTGCCTGGAGTGTACGAGGTGGCTACACCTTC.

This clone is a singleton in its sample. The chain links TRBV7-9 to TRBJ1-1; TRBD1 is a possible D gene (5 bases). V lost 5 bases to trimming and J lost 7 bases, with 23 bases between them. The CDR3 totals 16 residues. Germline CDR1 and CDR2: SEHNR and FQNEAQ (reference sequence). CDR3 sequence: CASSPQLWAGRNEAFF. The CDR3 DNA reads TGTGCCAGCAGCCCCCAATTGTGGGCAGGGAGGAATGAAGCTTTCTTT.

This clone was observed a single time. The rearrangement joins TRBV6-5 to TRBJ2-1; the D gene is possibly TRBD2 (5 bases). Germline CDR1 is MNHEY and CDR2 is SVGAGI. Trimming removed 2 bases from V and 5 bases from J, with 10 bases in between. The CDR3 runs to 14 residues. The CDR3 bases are TGTGCCAGCAGTTACGGCATCGGGAACAATGAGCAGTTCTTC. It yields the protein CASSYGIGNNEQFF.

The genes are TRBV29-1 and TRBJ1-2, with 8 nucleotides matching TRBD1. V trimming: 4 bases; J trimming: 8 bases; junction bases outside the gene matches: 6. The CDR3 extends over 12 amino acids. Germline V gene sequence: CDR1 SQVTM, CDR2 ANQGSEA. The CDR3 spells CSVVGQGKGYTF. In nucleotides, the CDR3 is TGCAGCGTTGTTGGACAGGGTAAAGGCTACACCTTC.

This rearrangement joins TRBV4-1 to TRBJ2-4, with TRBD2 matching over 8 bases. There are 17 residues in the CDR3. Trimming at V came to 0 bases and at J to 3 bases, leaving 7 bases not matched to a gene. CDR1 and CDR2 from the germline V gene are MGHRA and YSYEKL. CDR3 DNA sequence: TGCGCCAGCAGCCAAGATGCGGGGGGTATTGGCAAAAACATTCAGTACTTC. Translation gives CASSQDAGGIGKNIQYF.

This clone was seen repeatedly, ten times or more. CDR3 sequence (DNA): TGCGCCAGCAGCTTGGCGGAGGGAGGCAATCAGCCCCAGCATTTT. Amino acids: CASSLAEGGNQPQHF. The chain has TRBV5-1 and TRBJ1-5; D ambiguous. Germline CDR1 and CDR2: SGHRS and YFSETQ. Trimming took 0 bases from V and 2 from J, leaving 9 bases between them. This CDR3 region has 15 residues.

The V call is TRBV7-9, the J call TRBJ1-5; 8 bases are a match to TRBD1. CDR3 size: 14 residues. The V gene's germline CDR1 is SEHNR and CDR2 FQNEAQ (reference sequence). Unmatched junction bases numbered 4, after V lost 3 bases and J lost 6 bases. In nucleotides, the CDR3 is TGTGCCAGCAGCTTCGGACAGGGTGGTCAGCCCCAGCATTTT. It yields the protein CASSFGQGGQPQHF.

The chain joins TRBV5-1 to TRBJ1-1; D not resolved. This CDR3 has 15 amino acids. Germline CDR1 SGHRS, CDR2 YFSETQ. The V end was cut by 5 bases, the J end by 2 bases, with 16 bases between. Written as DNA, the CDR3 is TGCGCCAGCAGTTTGCATATGGAGCGAAACACTGAAGCTTTCTTT. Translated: CASSLHMERNTEAFF.

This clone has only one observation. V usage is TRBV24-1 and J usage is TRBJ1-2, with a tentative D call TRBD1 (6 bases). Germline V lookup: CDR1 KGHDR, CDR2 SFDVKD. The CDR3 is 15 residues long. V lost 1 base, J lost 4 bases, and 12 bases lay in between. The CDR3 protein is CATSDFGRGFYGYTF. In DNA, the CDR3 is TGTGCCACCAGTGATTTTGGCAGGGGTTTCTATGGCTACACCTTC.

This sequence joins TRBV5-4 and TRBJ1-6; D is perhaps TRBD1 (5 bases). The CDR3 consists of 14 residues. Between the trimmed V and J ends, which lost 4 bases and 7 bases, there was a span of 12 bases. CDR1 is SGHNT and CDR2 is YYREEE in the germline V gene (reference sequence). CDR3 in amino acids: CASSPKGQNSPLHF. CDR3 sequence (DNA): TGTGCCAGCAGCCCGAAGGGGCAAAATTCACCCCTCCACTTT.

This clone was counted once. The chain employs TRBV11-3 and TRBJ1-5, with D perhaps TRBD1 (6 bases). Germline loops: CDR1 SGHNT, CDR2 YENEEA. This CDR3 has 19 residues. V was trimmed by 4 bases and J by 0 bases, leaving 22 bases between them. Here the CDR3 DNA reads TGTGCCAGCAGCTCCGGGGACGGGCAGGGGTGCTATAGCAATCAGCCCCAGCATTTT. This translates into CASSSGDGQGCYSNQPQHF.

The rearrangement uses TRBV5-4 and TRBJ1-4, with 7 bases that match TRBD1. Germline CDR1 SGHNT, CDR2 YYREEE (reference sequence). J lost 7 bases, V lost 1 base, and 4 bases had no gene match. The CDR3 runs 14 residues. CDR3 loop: CASSLQGVGEKLFF. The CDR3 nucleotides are TGTGCCAGCAGCTTGCAGGGGGTGGGTGAAAAACTGTTTTTT.

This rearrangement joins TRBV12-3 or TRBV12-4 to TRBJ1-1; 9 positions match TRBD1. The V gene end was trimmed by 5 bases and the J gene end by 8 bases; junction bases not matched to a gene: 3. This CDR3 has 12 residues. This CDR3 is CASSLQGAEAFF. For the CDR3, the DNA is TGTGCCAGCAGTCTACAGGGGGCCGAAGCTTTCTTT.

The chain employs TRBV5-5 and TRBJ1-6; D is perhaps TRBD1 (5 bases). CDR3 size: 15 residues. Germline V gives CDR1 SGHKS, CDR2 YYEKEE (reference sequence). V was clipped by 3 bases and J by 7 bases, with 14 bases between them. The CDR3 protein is CASSSQGSSNSPLHF. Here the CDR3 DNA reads TGTGCCAGCAGCTCCCAGGGATCTTCCAATTCACCCCTCCACTTT.

CDR3 DNA: TGTGCCAGCAGTCTCCACGGTGATTCGCCCCAGCATTTT. This gives the protein CASSLHGDSPQHF. The chain is built from TRBV28 and TRBJ1-5; D is ambiguous. The CDR3 length is 13 residues. Looked up from germline, CDR1 is MDHEN and CDR2 is SYDVKM. V lost 5 bases, J lost 9 bases, and 14 bases lay in between. Using reference TRBV28 and TRBJ1-5 for the parts outside the CDR3, the full variable domain is DVKVTQSSRYLVKRTGEKVFLECVQDMDHENMFWYRQDPGLGLRLIYFSYDVKMKEKGDIPEGYSVSREKKERFSLILESASTNQTSMYLCASSLHGDSPQHFGDGTRLSIL.

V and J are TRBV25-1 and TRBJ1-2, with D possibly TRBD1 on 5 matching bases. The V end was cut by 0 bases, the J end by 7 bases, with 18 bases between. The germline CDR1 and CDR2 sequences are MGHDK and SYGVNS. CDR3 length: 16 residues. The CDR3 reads CASSEYGLGVRGGYTF. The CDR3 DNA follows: TGTGCCAGCAGTGAATATGGCTTAGGGGTTCGAGGTGGCTACACCTTC.

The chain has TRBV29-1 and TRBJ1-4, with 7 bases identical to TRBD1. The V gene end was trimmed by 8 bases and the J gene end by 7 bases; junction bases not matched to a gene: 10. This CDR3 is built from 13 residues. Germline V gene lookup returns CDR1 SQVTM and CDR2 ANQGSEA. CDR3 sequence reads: CSTTGDGSEKLFF. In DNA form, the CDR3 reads TGCAGCACCACAGGGGACGGGTCTGAAAAACTGTTTTTT.

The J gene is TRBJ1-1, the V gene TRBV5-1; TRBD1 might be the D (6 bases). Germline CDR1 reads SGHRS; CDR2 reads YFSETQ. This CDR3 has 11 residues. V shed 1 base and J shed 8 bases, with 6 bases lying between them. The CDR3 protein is CASSLTGEAFF. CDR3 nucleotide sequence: TGCGCCAGCAGCTTGACAGGGGAAGCTTTCTTT.

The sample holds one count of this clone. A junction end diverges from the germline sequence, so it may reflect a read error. CDR3 nucleotide sequence: TGCGCCAGCAGCCAAGTTGGGGAGACAGGGCCTTCCTTC. Translated: CASSQVGETGPSF. J is TRBJ1-2 and V is TRBV4-1, with 7 nucleotides matching TRBD1. Germline CDR1 is MGHRA and CDR2 is YSYEKL. This CDR3 spans 13 amino acids.

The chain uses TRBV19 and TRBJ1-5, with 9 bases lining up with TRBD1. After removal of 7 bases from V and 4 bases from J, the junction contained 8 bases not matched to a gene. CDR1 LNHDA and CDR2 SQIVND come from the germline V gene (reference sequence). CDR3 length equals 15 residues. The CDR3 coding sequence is TGTGCCAGTAACGCCCAGGGACAGGGAAATCAGCCCCAGCATTTT. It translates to CASNAQGQGNQPQHF.

The CDR3 DNA sequence: TGTGCCAGCAGCGTGCTAGCGGGGGGGCCAGATACGCAGTATTTT. Amino acid sequence: CASSVLAGGPDTQYF. This chain links TRBV7-9 with TRBJ2-3; 12 bases are shared with TRBD2. CDR1 and CDR2 (germline): SEHNR, FQNEAQ (reference sequence). Trimming took 5 bases from V and 4 from J; bases not matched to a gene: 4. This CDR3 comprises 15 residues.

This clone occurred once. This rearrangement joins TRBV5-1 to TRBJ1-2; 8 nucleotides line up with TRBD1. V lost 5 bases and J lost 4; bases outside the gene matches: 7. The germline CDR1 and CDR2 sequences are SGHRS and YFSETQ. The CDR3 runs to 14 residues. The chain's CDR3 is CASSSGQEIYGYTF. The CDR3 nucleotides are TGCGCCAGCAGTTCGGGACAGGAGATCTATGGCTACACCTTC.

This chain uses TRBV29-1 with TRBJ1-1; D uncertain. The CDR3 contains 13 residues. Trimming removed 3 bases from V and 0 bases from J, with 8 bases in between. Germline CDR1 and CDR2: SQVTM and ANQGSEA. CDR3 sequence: CSVDTGLNTEAFF. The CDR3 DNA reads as TGCAGCGTTGATACGGGGTTGAACACTGAAGCTTTCTTT.

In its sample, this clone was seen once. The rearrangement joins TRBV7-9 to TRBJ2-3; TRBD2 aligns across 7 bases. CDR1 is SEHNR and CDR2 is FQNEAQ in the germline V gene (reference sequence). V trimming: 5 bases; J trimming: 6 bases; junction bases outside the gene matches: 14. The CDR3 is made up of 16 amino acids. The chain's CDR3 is CASSLVAGRLEDTQYF. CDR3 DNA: TGTGCCAGCAGCCTCGTAGCGGGTCGATTAGAGGATACGCAGTATTTT.

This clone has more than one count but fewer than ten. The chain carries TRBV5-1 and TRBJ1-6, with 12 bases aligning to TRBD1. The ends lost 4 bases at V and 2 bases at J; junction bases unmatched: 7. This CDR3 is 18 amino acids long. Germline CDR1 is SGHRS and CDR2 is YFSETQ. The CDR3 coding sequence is TGCGCCAGCAGCAGGGGACAGGGGGCTGGGACCTATAATTCACCCCTCCACTTT. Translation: CASSRGQGAGTYNSPLHF.

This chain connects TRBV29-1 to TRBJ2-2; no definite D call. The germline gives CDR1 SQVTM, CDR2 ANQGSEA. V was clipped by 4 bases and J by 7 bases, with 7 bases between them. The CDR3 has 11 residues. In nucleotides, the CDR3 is TGCAGCGTTGTAGTTTTCGGGGAGCTGTTTTTT. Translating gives CSVVVFGELFF.

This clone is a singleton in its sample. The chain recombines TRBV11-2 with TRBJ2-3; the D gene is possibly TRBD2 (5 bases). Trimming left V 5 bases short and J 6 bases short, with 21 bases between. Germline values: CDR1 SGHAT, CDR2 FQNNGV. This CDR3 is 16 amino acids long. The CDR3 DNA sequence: TGTGCCAGCAGCCGGCGGACTTCCCTCTTTAGTGATACGCAGTATTTT. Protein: CASSRRTSLFSDTQYF.